This entry lists 8 T cell receptor beta chains sequenced from one sample in a study of cytomegalovirus exposure and HLA in healthy donors. 13 Jbeta primers and 60 Vbeta primers were used for the PCR. Only in-frame clones appear in the TCRdb table, and some are missing; sequencing was by immunoSEQ multiplex PCR. The repertoire has about 140,000 clones, 77% of them found once; the top ten carry roughly 4.6%. Sequenced: PBMCs. These receptors came from a woman in her forties or fifties in good health and CMV-seronegative.

The genes are TRBV30 and TRBJ1-4; 9 positions agree with TRBD1. The ends lost 3 bases at V and 8 bases at J; junction bases unmatched: 7. From germline, CDR1 is GTSNPN and CDR2 SVGIG (reference sequence). The CDR3 is 14 residues long. The CDR3 DNA is TGTGCCTGGAGCCGATCGGGACAGGGCGAAAAACTGTTTTTT. It translates to CAWSRSGQGEKLFF.

This clone was detected only a few times. This sequence joins TRBV4-1 and TRBJ1-3; the D is unclear. This CDR3 spans 15 amino acids. V lost 5 bases, J lost 2 bases, and 13 bases lay in between. Per the germline V gene, CDR1 is MGHRA and CDR2 is YSYEKL. CDR3: CASSSGFQPGNTIYF. CDR3 DNA: TGCGCCAGCAGCTCCGGGTTCCAACCTGGAAACACCATATATTTT.

Details on this clone: Other nucleotide sequences in the sample specify the same CDR3. The chain couples TRBV7-9 to TRBJ1-2; a weak D match, TRBD1 (5 bases). This CDR3 is 12 amino acids long. The V end lost 6 bases, the J end lost 4 bases, and 9 bases lay between the germline ends. The germline CDR1 and CDR2 sequences are SEHNR and FQNEAQ (reference sequence). CDR3 nucleotides: TGTGCCAGCAGTCCGGGGGGCTATGGCTACACCTTC. Its translation: CASSPGGYGYTF. Together with reference TRBV7-9 and TRBJ1-2, the CDR3 gives the full variable domain: DTGVSQNPRHKITKRGQNVTFRCDPISEHNRLYWYRQTLGQGPEFLTYFQNEAQLEKSRLLSDRFSAERPKGSFSTLEIQRTEQGDSAMYLCASSPGGYGYTFGSGTRLTVV.

The chain recombines TRBV11-3 with TRBJ1-5; D perhaps matches TRBD1 (5 bases). The CDR3 has 15 residues. Trimming cost V 1 base and J 7 bases, with 14 bases left between them. From germline, CDR1 is SGHNT and CDR2 YENEEA. CDR3 sequence reads: CASSLGGGLRQPQHF. In DNA form, the CDR3 reads TGTGCCAGCAGCTTAGGGGGGGGACTTCGGCAGCCCCAGCATTTT. The complete variable domain, with remaining parts taken from reference TRBV11-3 and TRBJ1-5, reads EAGVVQSPRYKIIEKKQPVAFWCNPISGHNTLYWYLQNLGQGPELLIRYENEEAVDDSQLPKDRFSAERLKGVDSTLKIQPAELGDSAVYLCASSLGGGLRQPQHFGDGTRLSIL.

The chain has TRBV9 and TRBJ1-4, with TRBD1 matching 8 bases. V lost 3 bases, J lost 5 bases, and 6 bases stayed unmatched. This CDR3 region has 15 residues. Germline lookup yields CDR1 SGDLS and CDR2 YYNGEE. The CDR3 reads CASSGGDRRNEKLFF. CDR3 in DNA: TGTGCCAGCAGCGGCGGGGACAGGAGGAATGAAAAACTGTTTTTT. Full variable domain (rest looked up from reference TRBV9 and TRBJ1-4): DSGVTQTPKHLITATGQRVTLRCSPRSGDLSVYWYQQSLDQGLQFLIQYYNGEERAKGNILERFSAQQFPDLHSELNLSSLELGDSALYFCASSGGDRRNEKLFFGSGTQLSVL.

The sample holds one count of this clone. V usage is TRBV9 and J usage is TRBJ2-5; 10 bases line up with TRBD2. Germline V CDR1 and CDR2: SGDLS, YYNGEE. V lost 4 bases and J lost 5; bases outside the gene matches: 11. The CDR3 consists of 16 residues. The CDR3 bases are TGTGCCAGCAGCCGCGGGGTAGCGGGGGGTCCGGAGACCCAGTACTTC. It specifies CASSRGVAGGPETQYF.

A few counts support this clone. The V and J genes are TRBV4-3 and TRBJ1-4, with 10 bases that match TRBD1. The CDR3 has 14 residues. Germline CDR1 LGHNA, CDR2 YSLEER. Unmatched junction bases numbered 5, after V lost 5 bases and J lost 8 bases. The CDR3 here is CASSGTGVGEKLFF. In DNA form, the CDR3 reads TGCGCCAGCAGCGGGACAGGGGTTGGCGAAAAACTGTTTTTT.

This rearrangement joins TRBV27 to TRBJ1-2; D might be TRBD1 (6 bases). V was trimmed by 5 bases and J by 6 bases, leaving 13 bases between them. The CDR3 spans 13 residues. Germline CDR1 is MNHEY and CDR2 is SMNVEV (reference sequence). The CDR3 protein is CASSPSGDHGYTF. The DNA for the CDR3 is TGTGCCAGCAGTCCATCAGGGGACCATGGCTACACCTTC.